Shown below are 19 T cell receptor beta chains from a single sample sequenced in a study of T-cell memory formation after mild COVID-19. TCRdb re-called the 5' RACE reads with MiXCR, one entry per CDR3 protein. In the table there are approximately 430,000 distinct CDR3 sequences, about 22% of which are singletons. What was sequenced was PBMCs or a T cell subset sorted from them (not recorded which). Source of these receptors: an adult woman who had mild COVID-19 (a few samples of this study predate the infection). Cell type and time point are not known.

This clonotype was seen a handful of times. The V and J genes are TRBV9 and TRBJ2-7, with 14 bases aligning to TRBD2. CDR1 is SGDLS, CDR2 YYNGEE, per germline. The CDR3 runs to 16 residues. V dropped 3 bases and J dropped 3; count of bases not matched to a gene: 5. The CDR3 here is CASSAGLAGVNYEQYF. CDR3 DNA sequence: TGTGCCAGCAGCGCGGGACTAGCGGGAGTAAACTACGAGCAGTACTTC.

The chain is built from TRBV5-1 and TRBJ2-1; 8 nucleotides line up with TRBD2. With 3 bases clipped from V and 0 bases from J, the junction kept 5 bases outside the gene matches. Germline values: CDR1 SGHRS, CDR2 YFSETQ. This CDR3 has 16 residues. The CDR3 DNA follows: TGCGCCAGCAGCTCCCCCCGGGGGGGCTCCTACAATGAGCAGTTCTTC. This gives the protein CASSSPRGGSYNEQFF.

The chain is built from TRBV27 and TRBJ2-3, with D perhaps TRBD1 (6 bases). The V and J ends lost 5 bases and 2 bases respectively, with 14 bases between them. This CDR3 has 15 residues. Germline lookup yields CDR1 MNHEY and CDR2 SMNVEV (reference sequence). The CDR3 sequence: CASSRWTEPTDTQYF. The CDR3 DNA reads TGTGCCAGCAGTCGCTGGACAGAACCCACAGATACGCAGTATTTT.

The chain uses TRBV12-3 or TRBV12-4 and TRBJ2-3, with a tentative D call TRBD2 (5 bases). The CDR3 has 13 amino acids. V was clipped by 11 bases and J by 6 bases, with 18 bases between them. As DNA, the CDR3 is TGTGCCGGATCACGGGGAACTATGGATACGCAGTATTTT. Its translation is CAGSRGTMDTQYF.

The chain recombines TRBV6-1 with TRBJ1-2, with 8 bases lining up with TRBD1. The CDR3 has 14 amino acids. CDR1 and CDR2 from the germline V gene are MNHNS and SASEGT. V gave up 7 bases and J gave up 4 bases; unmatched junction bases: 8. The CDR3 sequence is CASTLDRETYGYTF. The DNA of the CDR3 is TGTGCCAGCACCTTGGACAGGGAGACCTATGGCTACACCTTC.

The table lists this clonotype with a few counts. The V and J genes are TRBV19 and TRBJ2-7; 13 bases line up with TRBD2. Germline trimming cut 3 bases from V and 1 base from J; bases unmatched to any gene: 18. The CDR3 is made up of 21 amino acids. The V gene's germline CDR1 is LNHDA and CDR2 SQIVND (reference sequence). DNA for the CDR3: TGTGCCAGTAGTATTCAACTAGCGGGAGGGCCAATCGGATTTGGGTCCTACGAGCAGTACTTC. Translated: CASSIQLAGGPIGFGSYEQYF.

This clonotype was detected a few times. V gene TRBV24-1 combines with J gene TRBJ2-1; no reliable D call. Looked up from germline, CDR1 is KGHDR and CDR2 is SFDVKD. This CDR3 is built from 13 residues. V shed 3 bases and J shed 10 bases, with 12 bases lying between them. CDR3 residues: CATSDPVRDEQFF. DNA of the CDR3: TGTGCCACCAGTGATCCCGTCCGAGACGAGCAGTTCTTC.

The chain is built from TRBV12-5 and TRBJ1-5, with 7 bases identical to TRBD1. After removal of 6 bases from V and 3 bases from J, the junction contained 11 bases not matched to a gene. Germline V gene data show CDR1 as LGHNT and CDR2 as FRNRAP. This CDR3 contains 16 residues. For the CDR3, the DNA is TGTGCTAGTGGGATTACAGGGGAGGTCGTCAATCAGCCCCAGCATTTT. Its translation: CASGITGEVVNQPQHF.

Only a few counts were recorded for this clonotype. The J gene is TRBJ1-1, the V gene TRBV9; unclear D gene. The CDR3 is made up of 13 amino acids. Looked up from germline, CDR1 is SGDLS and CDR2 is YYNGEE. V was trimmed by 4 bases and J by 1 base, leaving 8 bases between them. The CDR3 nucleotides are TGTGCCAGCAGCTCACAGTGGAACACTGAAGCTTTCTTT. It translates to CASSSQWNTEAFF.

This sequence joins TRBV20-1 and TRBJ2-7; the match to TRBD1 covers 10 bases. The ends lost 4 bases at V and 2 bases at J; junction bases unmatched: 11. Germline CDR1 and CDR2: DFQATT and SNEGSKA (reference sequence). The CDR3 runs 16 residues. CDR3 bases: TGCAGTGCTACCTTCGTCCTAGGACAGGGGGCCTACGAGCAGTACTTC. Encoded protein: CSATFVLGQGAYEQYF.

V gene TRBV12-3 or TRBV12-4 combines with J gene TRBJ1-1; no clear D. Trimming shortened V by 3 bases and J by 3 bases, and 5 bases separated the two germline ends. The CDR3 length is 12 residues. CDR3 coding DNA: TGTGCCAGCAGTTTTGTCCACACTGAAGCTTTCTTT. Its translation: CASSFVHTEAFF.

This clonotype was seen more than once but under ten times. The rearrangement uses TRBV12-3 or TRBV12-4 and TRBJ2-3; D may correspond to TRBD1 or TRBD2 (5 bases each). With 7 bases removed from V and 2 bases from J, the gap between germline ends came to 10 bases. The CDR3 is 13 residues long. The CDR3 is CASNRDPTDTQYF. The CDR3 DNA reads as TGTGCCAGCAATAGGGACCCCACAGATACGCAGTATTTT.

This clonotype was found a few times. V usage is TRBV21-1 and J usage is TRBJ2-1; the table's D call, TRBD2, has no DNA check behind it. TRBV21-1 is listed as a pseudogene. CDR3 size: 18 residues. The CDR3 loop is CASSKEWTSGNSYNEQFF. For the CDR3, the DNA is TGTGCCAGCAGCAAAGAGTGGACTAGCGGGAACTCCTACAATGAGCAGTTCTTC.

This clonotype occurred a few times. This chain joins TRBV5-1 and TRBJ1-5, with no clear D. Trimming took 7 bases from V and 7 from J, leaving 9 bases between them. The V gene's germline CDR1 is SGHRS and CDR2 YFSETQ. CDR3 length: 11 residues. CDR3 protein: CASGKNQPQHF. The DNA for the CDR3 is TGCGCCAGCGGAAAGAACCAGCCCCAGCATTTT. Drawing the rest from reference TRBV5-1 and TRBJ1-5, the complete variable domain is KAGVTQTPRYLIKTRGQQVTLSCSPISGHRSVSWYQQTPGQGLQFLFEYFSETQRNKGNFPGRFSGRQFSNSRSEMNVSTLELGDSALYLCASGKNQPQHFGDGTRLSIL.

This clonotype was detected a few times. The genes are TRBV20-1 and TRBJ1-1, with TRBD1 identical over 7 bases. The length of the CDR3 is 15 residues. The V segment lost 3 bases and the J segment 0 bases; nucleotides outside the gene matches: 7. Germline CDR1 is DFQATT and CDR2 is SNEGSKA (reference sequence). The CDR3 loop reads CSARKGQIMNTEAFF. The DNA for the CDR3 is TGCAGTGCTAGGAAGGGACAGATCATGAACACTGAAGCTTTCTTT.

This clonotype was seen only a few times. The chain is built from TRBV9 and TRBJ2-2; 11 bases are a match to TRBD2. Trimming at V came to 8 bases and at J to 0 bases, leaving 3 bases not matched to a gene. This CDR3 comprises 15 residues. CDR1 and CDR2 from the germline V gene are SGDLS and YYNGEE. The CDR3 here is CASASGRTNTGELFF. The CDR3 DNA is TGTGCCAGTGCTAGCGGGAGGACGAACACCGGGGAGCTGTTTTTT.

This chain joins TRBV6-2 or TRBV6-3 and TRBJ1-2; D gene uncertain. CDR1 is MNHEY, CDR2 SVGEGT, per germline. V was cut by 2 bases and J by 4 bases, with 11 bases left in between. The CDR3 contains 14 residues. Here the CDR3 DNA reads TGTGCCAGCAGTTACGTGTCGGGTGGCTATGGCTACACCTTC. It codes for CASSYVSGGYGYTF.

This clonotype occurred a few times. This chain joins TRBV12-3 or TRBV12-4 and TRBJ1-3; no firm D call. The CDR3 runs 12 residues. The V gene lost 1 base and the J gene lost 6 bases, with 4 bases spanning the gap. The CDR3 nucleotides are TGTGCCAGCAGTTTAGGTGTAAACACCATATATTTT. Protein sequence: CASSLGVNTIYF.

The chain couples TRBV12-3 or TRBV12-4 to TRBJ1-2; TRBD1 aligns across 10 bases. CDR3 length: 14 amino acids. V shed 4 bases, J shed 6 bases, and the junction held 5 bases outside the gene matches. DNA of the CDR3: TGTGCCAGCAGTTCCTTGACAGGGGGCCATGGCTACACCTTC. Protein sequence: CASSSLTGGHGYTF.